A single sample gave rise to the 4 T cell receptor beta chains below, sequenced in a study of blood T cell repertoires in COVID-19. Clones were read by immunoSEQ multiplex PCR, and TCRdb kept only the in-frame ones, dropping some. The data hold under 300,000 clones, with approximately 80% observed a single time. The sequencing sample was made of peripheral blood. All receptors derive from a woman in her fifties or sixties with active or convalescent COVID-19.

The V gene is TRBV9, the J gene TRBJ1-3; TRBD1 is a possible D gene (6 bases). Germline CDR1 reads SGDLS; CDR2 reads YYNGEE. V lost 3 bases, J lost 3 bases, and 13 bases lay in between. CDR3 size: 15 residues. The CDR3 DNA follows: TGTGCCAGCAGCGCAAATACAGGGTTTGGAAACACCATATATTTT. Amino acids: CASSANTGFGNTIYF. The full variable domain, completed using reference TRBV9 and TRBJ1-3, is DSGVTQTPKHLITATGQRVTLRCSPRSGDLSVYWYQQSLDQGLQFLIQYYNGEERAKGNILERFSAQQFPDLHSELNLSSLELGDSALYFCASSANTGFGNTIYFGEGSWLTVV.

The chain has TRBV7-3 and TRBJ2-1; 7 positions agree with TRBD2. J gave up 2 bases and V 2 bases, and 6 bases lay outside the gene matches. Per germline, CDR1 SGHTA and CDR2 FQGTGA. CDR3 length: 16 residues. CDR3 in amino acids: CASSLGAGVPYNEQFF. The CDR3 DNA reads as TGTGCCAGCAGCTTAGGCGCGGGAGTGCCCTACAATGAGCAGTTCTTC.

The rearrangement joins TRBV7-2 to TRBJ2-5, with TRBD2 matching over 16 bases. V lost 5 bases to trimming and J lost 7 bases; unmatched junction nucleotides: 7. The CDR3 covers 16 residues. Germline V gene sequence: CDR1 SGHTA, CDR2 FQGNSA. The CDR3 bases are TGTGCCAGCAGCCCCGGGACTAGCGGGGGGGAACGGACCCAGTACTTC. Translated, it gives CASSPGTSGGERTQYF.

The chain uses TRBV5-4 and TRBJ1-1; no clear D gene. The germline V and J ends were trimmed by 0 bases and 1 base, with 10 bases remaining between them. CDR3 size: 15 residues. CDR1 is SGHNT, CDR2 YYREEE, per germline (reference sequence). The CDR3 reads CASSLAGGGNTEAFF. CDR3 DNA sequence: TGTGCCAGCAGCTTGGCTGGTGGAGGGAACACTGAAGCTTTCTTT.